This T cell receptor (beta chain) derives from a study of shared clonotypes between healthy human individuals. CDR3 length: 13 amino acids. Germline values: CDR1 GTSNPN, CDR2 SVGIG (reference sequence). V was clipped by 4 bases and J by 4 bases, with 11 bases between them. Profiling relied on immunoSEQ multiplex PCR, and the TCRdb table lists in-frame clones only, not all of them. The sample has fewer than 600,000 clones; around three quarters are singletons. This clone was observed a handful of times. The CDR3 does not close with the conserved phenylalanine or tryptophan, likely indicating a read error.

This rearrangement joins TRBV30 to TRBJ1-5; possible D gene TRBD1, 5 bases. Sequences were obtained from PBMCs. The receptor was isolated from a woman aged 40 to 50 in good health. Some clones in this sample may be carry-over from other donors' samples. CDR3 sequence (DNA): TGTGCCTGGAATGTGGGGGGTAATCAGCCCCAGCATGTT. Translating it yields CAWNVGGNQPQHV.